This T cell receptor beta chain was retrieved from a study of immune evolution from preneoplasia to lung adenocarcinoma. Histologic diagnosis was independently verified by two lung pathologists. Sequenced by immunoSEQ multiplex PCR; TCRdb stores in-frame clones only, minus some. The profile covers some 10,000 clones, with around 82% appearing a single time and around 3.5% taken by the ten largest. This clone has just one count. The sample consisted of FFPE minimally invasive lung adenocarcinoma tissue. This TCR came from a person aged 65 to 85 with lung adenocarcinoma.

The CDR3 DNA follows: TGTGCCAGCAGTACTTCCTGGCAGGACGAGCAGTACTTC. Translation gives CASSTSWQDEQYF. The chain employs TRBV2 and TRBJ2-7; the D is unclear. V was cut by 5 bases and J by 5 bases, with 13 bases left in between. This CDR3 region has 13 residues. Germline V gene lookup returns CDR1 SNHLY and CDR2 FYNNEI.